This TCR beta chain was obtained from a study of regulatory T cells in long-lasting Graves disease. Study-wide points: TRBV28, TRBJ1-2 and TRBJ2-5 were favored in persistent disease.

Remarks on this clonotype: Its antigen remains unidentified.

Researchers made TCR beta libraries by using iRepertoire HTBI primers and running Arm-PCR on CDR3 regions. One entry per CDR3 protein results from TCRdb running MiXCR on the multiplex PCR reads. The sample lists about 660,000 distinct CDR3 sequences; 30% were seen once. V lost 5 bases and J lost 4, with 17 bases in between. Germline CDR1 SGHAT, CDR2 FQNNGV. The CDR3 runs to 15 residues. Time point: persistent/refractory GD, antithyroid drugs over 5 years with positive TRAb. TCR sequences were obtained from RNA taken from PBMCs. The sequence was collected from a female donor with Graves disease. The starting material was peripheral blood mononuclear cells (PBMCs), obtained when the disease was refractory, from a patient treated with antithyroid drugs. The V call is TRBV11-2, the J call TRBJ1-2, with D unresolved. The chain's CDR3 is CASSPLNTAFYGYTF. The CDR3 DNA follows: TGTGCCAGCAGCCCCTTAAATACAGCCTTCTATGGCTACACCTTC.